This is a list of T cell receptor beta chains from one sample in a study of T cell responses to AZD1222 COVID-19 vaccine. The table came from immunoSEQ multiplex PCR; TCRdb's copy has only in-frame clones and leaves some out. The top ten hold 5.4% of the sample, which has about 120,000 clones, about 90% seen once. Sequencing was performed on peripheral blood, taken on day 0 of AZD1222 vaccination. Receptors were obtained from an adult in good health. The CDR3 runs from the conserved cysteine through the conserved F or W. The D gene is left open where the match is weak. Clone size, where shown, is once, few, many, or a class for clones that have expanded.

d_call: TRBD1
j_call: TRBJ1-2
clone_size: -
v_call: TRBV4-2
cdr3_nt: TGTGCCAGCAGCCAAGTTGAACAGGGGGCAACCTATGGCTACACCTTC
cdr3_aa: CASSQVEQGATYGYTF

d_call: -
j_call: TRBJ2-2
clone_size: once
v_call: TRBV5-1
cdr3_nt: TGCGCCAGCAGCCCGTGGGGCAACATGGCCGGGGAGCTGTTTTTT
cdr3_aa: CASSPWGNMAGELFF

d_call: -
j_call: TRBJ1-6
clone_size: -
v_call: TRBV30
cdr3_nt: TGTGCCTGGAGGGCCCCGGGGGCGTTCTCCCCCCTCCACTTT
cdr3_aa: CAWRAPGAFSPLHF

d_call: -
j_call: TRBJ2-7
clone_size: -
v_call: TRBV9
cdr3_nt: TGTGCCAGCAGCCCCCTGATAGCTCCGGCCTACGAGCAGTACTTC
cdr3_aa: CASSPLIAPAYEQYF

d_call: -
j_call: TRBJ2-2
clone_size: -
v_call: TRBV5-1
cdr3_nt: TGCGCCAGCAGCTTGGAACATCAAGCCAACACCGGGGAGCTGTTTTTT
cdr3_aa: CASSLEHQANTGELFF

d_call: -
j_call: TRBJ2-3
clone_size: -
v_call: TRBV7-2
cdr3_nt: TGTGCCAGCAGTTCCGGGGAGCGGGCCACAGATACGCAGTATTTT
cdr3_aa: CASSSGERATDTQYF

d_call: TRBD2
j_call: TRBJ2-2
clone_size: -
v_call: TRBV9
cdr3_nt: TGTGCCAGCAGCTCTGGGACTAGCCACGGGGAGCTGTTTTTT
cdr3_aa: CASSSGTSHGELFF

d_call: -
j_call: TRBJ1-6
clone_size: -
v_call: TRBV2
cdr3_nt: TGTGCCAGCAGTGATGGTGGGAGCTCACCCCTCCACTTT
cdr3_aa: CASSDGGSSPLHF

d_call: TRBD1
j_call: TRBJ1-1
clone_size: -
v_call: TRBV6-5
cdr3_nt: TGTGCCAGCAGTTATCGGGACAGAGATGAAGCTTTCTTT
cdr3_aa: CASSYRDRDEAFF

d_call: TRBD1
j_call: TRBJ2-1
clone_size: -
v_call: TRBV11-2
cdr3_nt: TGTGCCAGCAGCCTTTGGACAGGGGTCAATGAGCAGTTCTTC
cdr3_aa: CASSLWTGVNEQFF

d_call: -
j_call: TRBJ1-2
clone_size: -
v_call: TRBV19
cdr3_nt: TGTGCCAGTAGAACTACCGGATCCCAGTTCTATGGCTACACCTTC
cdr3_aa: CASRTTGSQFYGYTF

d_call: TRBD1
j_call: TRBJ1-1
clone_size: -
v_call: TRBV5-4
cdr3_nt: TGTGCCAGCAGCTTCGAGGCAGGGGGAGCGGGCACTGAAGCTTTCTTT
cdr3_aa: CASSFEAGGAGTEAFF

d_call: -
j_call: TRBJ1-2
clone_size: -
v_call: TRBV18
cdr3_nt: TGTGCCAGCTCACCCTTTCCCCAAGGGCATGGCTACACCTTC
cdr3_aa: CASSPFPQGHGYTF

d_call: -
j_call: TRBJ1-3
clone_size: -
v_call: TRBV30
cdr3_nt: TGTGCCTGGGGCCAGGGGAAGAGCTCTGGAAACACCATATATTTT
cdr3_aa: CAWGQGKSSGNTIYF

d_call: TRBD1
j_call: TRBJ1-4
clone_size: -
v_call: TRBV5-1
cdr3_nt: TGCGCCAGCAGCCCCGAGGGGGCGTCTAATGAAAAACTGTTTTTT
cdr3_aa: CASSPEGASNEKLFF

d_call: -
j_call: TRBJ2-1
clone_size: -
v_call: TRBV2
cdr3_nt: TGTGCCAGCTCCTTCGAGTACAATGAGCAGTTCTTC
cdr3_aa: CASSFEYNEQFF

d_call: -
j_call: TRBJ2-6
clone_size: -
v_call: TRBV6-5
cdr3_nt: TGTGCCAGCAAGGGGTCTGGGGCCAACGTCCTGACTTTC
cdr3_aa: CASKGSGANVLTF

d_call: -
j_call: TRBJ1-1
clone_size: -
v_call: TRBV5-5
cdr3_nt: TGTGCCAGCAGCCCGCAGATGACAGCCTCTGAGGCTTTCTTT
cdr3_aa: CASSPQMTASEAFF

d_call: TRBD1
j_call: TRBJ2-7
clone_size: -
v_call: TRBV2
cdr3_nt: TGTGCCAGCAGGGCCGGGACAGAGAGCTCCTACGAGCAGTACTTC
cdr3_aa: CASRAGTESSYEQYF

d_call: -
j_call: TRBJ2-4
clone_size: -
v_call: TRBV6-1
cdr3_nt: TGTGCCAGCAGTGAACTCCTTCGGGATGACATTCAGTACTTC
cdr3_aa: CASSELLRDDIQYF

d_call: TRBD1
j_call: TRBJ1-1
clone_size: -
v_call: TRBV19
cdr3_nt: TGTGCCAGTAGTTGGGAGGGACAGGGTCGCACTGAAGCTTTCTTT
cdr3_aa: CASSWEGQGRTEAFF

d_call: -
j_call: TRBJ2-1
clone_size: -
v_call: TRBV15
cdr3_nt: TGTGCCACCAGCAGACTGGGGAGTGAGCAGTTCTTC
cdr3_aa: CATSRLGSEQFF

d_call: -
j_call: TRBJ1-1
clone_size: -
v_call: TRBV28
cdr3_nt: TGTGCCAGCAGTTTCATCTTACGGAACACTGAAGCTTTCTTT
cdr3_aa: CASSFILRNTEAFF

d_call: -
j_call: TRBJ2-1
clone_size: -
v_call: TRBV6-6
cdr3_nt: TGTGCCAGCAAAGAAACAAGGGGAAGCTACAATGAGCAGTTCTTC
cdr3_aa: CASKETRGSYNEQFF

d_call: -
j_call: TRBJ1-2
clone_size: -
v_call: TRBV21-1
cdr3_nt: TGTGCCAGCAGTAGGGGACAGGGCGAAGGCTACACCTTC
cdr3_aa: CASSRGQGEGYTF

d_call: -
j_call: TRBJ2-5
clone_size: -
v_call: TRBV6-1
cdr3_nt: TGTGCCAGCAGTGAAGCCACTATGATGAACTGGCTACAGGGTATTGGCGAGACCCAGTACTTC
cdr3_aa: CASSEATMMNWLQGIGETQYF

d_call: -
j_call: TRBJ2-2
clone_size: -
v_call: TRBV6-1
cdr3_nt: TGTGCCAGCAGTGAGTTATGGTTCACCGGGGAGCTGTTTTTT
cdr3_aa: CASSELWFTGELFF

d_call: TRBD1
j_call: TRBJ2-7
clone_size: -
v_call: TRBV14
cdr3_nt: TGTGCCAGCAGCCCGTACATTACAGGGGCAATCGAGCAGTACTTC
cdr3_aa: CASSPYITGAIEQYF

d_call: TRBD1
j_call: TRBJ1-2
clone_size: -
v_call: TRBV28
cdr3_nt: TGTGCCAGCAGACCAGGACAGGGCGGTAATGGCTACACCTTC
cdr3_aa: CASRPGQGGNGYTF

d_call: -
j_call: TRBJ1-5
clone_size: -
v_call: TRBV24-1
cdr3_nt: TGTGCCACCAGCCCAGCTAGGGGACCAAATCAGCCCCAGCATTTT
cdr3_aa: CATSPARGPNQPQHF